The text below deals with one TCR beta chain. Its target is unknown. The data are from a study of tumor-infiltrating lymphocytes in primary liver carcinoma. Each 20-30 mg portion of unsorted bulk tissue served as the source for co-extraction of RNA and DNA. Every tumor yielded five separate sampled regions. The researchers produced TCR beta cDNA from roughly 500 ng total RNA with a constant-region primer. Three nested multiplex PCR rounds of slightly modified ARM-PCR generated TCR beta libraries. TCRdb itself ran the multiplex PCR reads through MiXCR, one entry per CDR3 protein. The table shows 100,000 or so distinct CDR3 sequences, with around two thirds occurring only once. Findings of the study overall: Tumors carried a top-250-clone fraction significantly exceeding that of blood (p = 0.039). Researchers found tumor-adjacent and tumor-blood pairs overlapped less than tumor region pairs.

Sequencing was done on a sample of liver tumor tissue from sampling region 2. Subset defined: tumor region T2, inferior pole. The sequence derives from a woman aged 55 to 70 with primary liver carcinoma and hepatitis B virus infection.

CDR3 residues: CASSLTVPYQPQHF. The CDR3 DNA reads TGTGCCAGCAGTTTGACGGTCCCCTATCAGCCCCAGCATTTT. The chain recombines TRBV28 with TRBJ1-5; no reliable D call. The length of the CDR3 is 14 residues. Trimming took 3 bases from V and 5 from J, leaving 11 bases between them. In germline, CDR1 is MDHEN, CDR2 SYDVKM.